This T cell receptor (beta chain) was captured in a study of control samples from healthy donors and cancer patients (dated by TCRdb to the early 2020s). Via the germline V gene (reference sequence), CDR1 is LNHDA and CDR2 SQIVND. V is cut by 3 bases and J by 0 bases, and the space between the germline ends is 12 bases. The CDR3 contains 17 residues, cysteine and phenylalanine counted. Only the CDR3 DNA is retained, 51 bases long and in frame from the first base. In regard to this clone: Its antigen is currently not known. No base quality values were provided; no much bigger clone lies one nucleotide off.

The method was the immunoSEQ multiplex PCR assay. What TCRdb holds here is the immuneACCESS table cut down to in-frame rearrangements. Part of the clones is not present; checked against another copy, under half of the missing clones reflect an unresolved V gene, and the others are unexplained. In this sample the table shows around 130,000 clones, over 85% of which occur a single time. Less than 4.5% of the sample is taken by the ten largest. Material: blood. Rearrangement joined TRBV19 to TRBJ2-6; no D gene is confidently identified. The receptor was derived from a man aged 25-40 years in good health. Here the CDR3 is given as CASSIRALVSGANVLTF. In nucleotides, the sequence is TGTGCCAGTAGTATCCGGGCCCTAGTCTCTGGGGCCAACGTCCTGACTTTC.